This T cell receptor (beta chain) emerged from a study of breast tumors, draining lymph nodes, adjacent tissues. Regarding the study as a whole: The lymph node origin of tumor T cells was framed as consistent with a hypothesis, not demonstrated. Tumor TCR diversity was below lymph nodes but above nontumor tissue. Tumor and nontumor repertoires were significantly more similar in luminal-like than in basal-like breast cancer. Most tumor T cells seemingly derive from lymph node, then expand in tumor.

A few counts support this clonotype. Its antigen is unknown. A much larger clone lies one base from this, so it may be a read error. Samples came from axillary lymph nodes draining the breast cancer. The CDR3 runs to 14 residues. V lost 6 bases, J lost 10 bases, and 16 bases lay in between. Germline V gives CDR1 SNHLY, CDR2 FYNNEI. TCRdb re-called the multiplex PCR reads through MiXCR, storing one row per CDR3 protein. The sample shows roughly 80,000 distinct CDR3 sequences, roughly a fifth of them seen only once. The V gene is TRBV2, the J gene TRBJ1-6, with D maybe TRBD1 (6 bases). Material: axillary lymph node tissue. The receptor was derived from a female donor with breast cancer. Some clones in this sample may be carry-over from other donors' samples. In DNA, the CDR3 is TGTGCCAGCAGGGACGACAGGCTCTCATCACCCCTCCACTTT. The encoded protein is CASRDDRLSSPLHF.